This T cell receptor beta chain emerged from a study of cytomegalovirus exposure and HLA in healthy donors. Points from the study as a whole: Using the classifier, cytomegalovirus status was reportedly diagnosed with high specificity and sensitivity.

This clone was seen only a few times. As yet, its antigen is unknown. The sample holds other DNA sequences that translate to the same CDR3. A multiplex PCR was run with 60 Vbeta primers and 13 Jbeta primers. Clones were sequenced by immunoSEQ multiplex PCR, and TCRdb holds only the in-frame ones, with some missing. The repertoire includes over 110,000 clones, more than 70% of them detected once, and roughly 1.2% sits in the top ten. The origin of this receptor is a male donor in good health and CMV-seropositive. The sequencing sample was made of PBMCs.

CDR3 amino acids: CASGLADYNEQFF. The CDR3 DNA reads TGTGCCAGCGGACTAGCGGATTACAATGAGCAGTTCTTC. The V call is TRBV28, the J call TRBJ2-1; 10 nucleotides line up with TRBD2. CDR3 length: 13 amino acids. J was trimmed by 4 bases and V by 8 bases; bases with no gene match: 2. Germline CDR1 MDHEN, CDR2 SYDVKM.